One and the same sample provided the 30 T cell receptor beta chains below, sequenced in a study of blood T cell repertoires in COVID-19. The repertoire was sequenced with immunoSEQ multiplex PCR; TCRdb's copy has only in-frame clones and lacks some. This repertoire shows under 50,000 clones, roughly nine tenths found once; its top ten account for around 6.4%. What was sequenced was peripheral blood. Receptors were obtained from a man aged 65 to 79 with active COVID-19.

The rearrangement joins TRBV4-3 to TRBJ2-3; 8 bases align to TRBD1. The CDR3 runs to 15 residues. V gave up 0 bases and J gave up 5 bases; unmatched junction bases: 4. Looked up from germline, CDR1 is LGHNA and CDR2 is YSLEER. The CDR3 loop is CASSQDPGGEDTQYF. CDR3 in DNA: TGCGCCAGCAGCCAAGATCCAGGGGGCGAAGATACGCAGTATTTT.

The rearrangement links TRBV6-4 to TRBJ1-2, with 7 bases that match TRBD1. CDR3 length: 14 amino acids. The germline V gene has CDR1 MRHNA and CDR2 SNTAGT. V shed 5 bases and J 0 bases; nucleotides not matched to a gene: 3. CDR3 nucleotides: TGTGCCAGCAGTCGGGACAGTTCTAACTATGGCTACACCTTC. Translating it yields CASSRDSSNYGYTF.

The chain couples TRBV3-1 (or the pseudogene TRBV3-2) to TRBJ1-2; unclear D gene. The CDR3 runs to 13 residues. In germline, CDR1 is LGHDT, CDR2 YNNKEL (reference sequence). Trimming pared 3 bases from V and 8 bases from J, leaving 13 bases between. CDR3 region: CASSHPGKRGYTF. Here the CDR3 DNA reads TGTGCCAGCAGCCACCCGGGTAAGAGGGGCTACACCTTC.

The rearrangement joins TRBV5-1 to TRBJ2-3; D perhaps matches TRBD1 (5 bases). The germline V gene encodes CDR1 SGHRS and CDR2 YFSETQ. Trimming removed 6 bases at V and 0 bases at J, with 5 bases between. The CDR3 runs 12 residues. The CDR3 reads CASKGSTDTQYF. The CDR3 bases are TGCGCCAGCAAGGGGAGCACAGATACGCAGTATTTT.

The chain has TRBV11-2 and TRBJ2-1; tentatively, D is TRBD1 (5 bases). CDR3 length: 15 amino acids. Germline CDR1 reads SGHAT; CDR2 reads FQNNGV. V dropped 5 bases and J dropped 0 bases, with 11 bases sitting between them. CDR3 DNA: TGTGCCAGCAGCCCACGGACAAGCTCCTACAATGAGCAGTTCTTC. Its translation is CASSPRTSSYNEQFF.

V gene TRBV28 combines with J gene TRBJ1-4, with a tentative D call TRBD1 (5 bases). Germline V lookup: CDR1 MDHEN, CDR2 SYDVKM. The CDR3 covers 16 residues. The V end was cut by 3 bases, the J end by 5 bases, with 16 bases between. CDR3 coding DNA: TGTGCCAGCAGTTTCTCGGCGGGGGGACGAAATGAAAAACTGTTTTTT. Protein product: CASSFSAGGRNEKLFF.

The genes are TRBV5-6 and TRBJ2-7, with D perhaps matching TRBD2 (6 bases). CDR1 is SGHDT and CDR2 is YYEEEE in the germline V gene. Trimming took 2 bases from V and 1 from J, leaving 10 bases between them. This CDR3 contains 14 residues. The DNA for the CDR3 is TGTGCCAGCAGCTTCGGGGGAAAGTCCTACGAGCAGTACTTC. The encoded protein is CASSFGGKSYEQYF.

V usage is TRBV3-1 (or the pseudogene TRBV3-2) and J usage is TRBJ2-2, with TRBD2 matching 10 bases. Germline V gives CDR1 LGHDT, CDR2 YNNKEL (reference sequence). Trimming removed 3 bases from V and 2 bases from J; junction bases left unmatched: 3. This CDR3 has 16 amino acids. The CDR3 protein is CASSQSSGGNTGELFF. In DNA form, the CDR3 reads TGTGCCAGCAGCCAGTCTAGCGGGGGTAACACCGGGGAGCTGTTTTTT.

The chain is built from TRBV19 and TRBJ1-2; TRBD1 matches at 8 bases. This CDR3 has 13 amino acids. CDR1 is LNHDA and CDR2 is SQIVND in the germline V gene (reference sequence). Trimming took 7 bases from V and 1 from J; bases not matched to a gene: 2. The DNA for the CDR3 is TGTGCCAGTACGGACAGGGTTAACTATGGCTACACCTTC. Its protein is CASTDRVNYGYTF.

The V call is TRBV7-2, the J call TRBJ2-5, with D possibly matching TRBD1 (6 bases). This CDR3 is 13 amino acids long. The V gene's germline CDR1 is SGHTA and CDR2 FQGNSA. The germline V and J ends were trimmed by 3 bases and 7 bases, with 12 bases remaining between them. The CDR3 DNA sequence: TGTGCCAGCAGCTTTGGGCAGGGGACGACCCAGTACTTC. It specifies CASSFGQGTTQYF. Full variable domain (outside the CDR3, taken from reference TRBV7-2 and TRBJ2-5): GAGVSQSPSNKVTEKGKDVELRCDPISGHTALYWYRQSLGQGLEFLIYFQGNSAPDKSGLPSDRFSAERTGGSVSTLTIQRTQQEDSAVYLCASSFGQGTTQYFGPGTRLLVL.

The V gene is TRBV28, the J gene TRBJ2-1; no firm D call. Per the germline V gene, CDR1 is MDHEN and CDR2 is SYDVKM. The CDR3 covers 16 residues. V was pared by 5 bases and J by 0 bases, with 14 bases between. The CDR3 is CASSSPTLVSYNEQFF. CDR3 bases: TGTGCCAGCAGTAGCCCCACCCTCGTCTCCTACAATGAGCAGTTCTTC.

The J gene is TRBJ1-1, the V gene TRBV2; a possible D gene is TRBD1 (6 bases). The germline CDR1 and CDR2 sequences are SNHLY and FYNNEI. The CDR3 runs 15 residues. V was clipped by 6 bases and J by 6 bases, with 20 bases between them. The CDR3 DNA sequence: TGTGCCAGCAGAGGAGGACAGTTCCTGGGCGCTGAAGCTTTCTTT. This codes for CASRGGQFLGAEAFF.

The chain employs TRBV11-1 and TRBJ2-5; TRBD2 matches at 10 bases. The CDR3 sequence is 14 residues long. With V trimmed by 5 bases and J by 5 bases, 5 bases remained unmatched. Germline values: CDR1 SGHAT, CDR2 FQDESV (reference sequence). The CDR3 DNA sequence: TGTGCCAGCAGCACTGGGACTAGCGTCGAGACCCAGTACTTC. Translated, it gives CASSTGTSVETQYF.

The rearrangement links TRBV2 to TRBJ1-2; the match to TRBD1 covers 7 bases. Germline V gene data show CDR1 as SNHLY and CDR2 as FYNNEI. V lost 6 bases and J lost 0; bases outside the gene matches: 4. The CDR3 spans 14 residues. The chain's CDR3 is CASRTDRANYGYTF. In nucleotides, the CDR3 is TGTGCCAGCAGAACCGACAGGGCTAACTATGGCTACACCTTC.

V usage is TRBV2 and J usage is TRBJ1-2; D is uncertain. Germline CDR1 reads SNHLY; CDR2 reads FYNNEI. Trimming left V 2 bases short and J 5 bases short, with 3 bases between. CDR3 length: 11 residues. The CDR3 region is CASSELYGYTF. The CDR3 region has the DNA TGTGCCAGCAGTGAACTTTATGGCTACACCTTC. The full variable domain, rest sourced from reference TRBV2 and TRBJ1-2, is EPEVTQTPSHQVTQMGQEVILRCVPISNHLYFYWYRQILGQKVEFLVSFYNNEISEKSEIFDDQFSVERPDGSNFTLKIRSTKLEDSAMYFCASSELYGYTFGSGTRLTVV.

The genes are TRBV7-2 and TRBJ1-5; D unresolved. The CDR3 has 13 amino acids. Trimming removed 0 bases at V and 5 bases at J, with 5 bases between. Per germline, CDR1 SGHTA and CDR2 FQGNSA. The CDR3 region is CASSLAGYQPQHF. The CDR3 nucleotides are TGTGCCAGCAGCTTAGCTGGCTATCAGCCCCAGCATTTT.

The chain recombines TRBV10-2 with TRBJ1-4; 8 nucleotides line up with TRBD1. The trim removed 6 bases at V and 0 bases at J, leaving 3 bases unmatched. The length of the CDR3 is 15 residues. Germline V lookup: CDR1 WSHSY, CDR2 SAAADI. CDR3 coding DNA: TGCGCCAGCAGGACGGGACAGGCAACTAATGAAAAACTGTTTTTT. Residues: CASRTGQATNEKLFF.

The V and J genes are TRBV7-9 and TRBJ1-4; D gene uncertain. The CDR3 extends over 15 amino acids. Germline CDR1 and CDR2: SEHNR and FQNEAQ (reference sequence). Trimming removed 1 base from V and 3 bases from J, with 9 bases in between. The CDR3 region has the DNA TGTGCCAGCAGCTTAGGGTCTCTATCTAATGAAAAACTGTTTTTT. It codes for CASSLGSLSNEKLFF.

This rearrangement joins TRBV11-3 to TRBJ2-7, with D perhaps matching TRBD1 (6 bases). Germline CDR1 is SGHNT and CDR2 is YENEEA. The germline V and J ends were trimmed by 5 bases and 3 bases, with 11 bases remaining between them. This CDR3 region has 13 residues. For the CDR3, the DNA is TGTGCCAGCAGCCTTTACAGGGACTACGAGCAGTACTTC. Translation gives CASSLYRDYEQYF.

The chain joins TRBV29-1 to TRBJ2-7; 8 bases agree with TRBD1. Per germline, CDR1 SQVTM and CDR2 ANQGSEA. The CDR3 extends over 15 amino acids. J gave up 0 bases and V 1 base, and 5 bases lay outside the gene matches. The CDR3, as DNA: TGCAGCGTTGAAGCGCGGACAGGGAGCTCCTACGAGCAGTACTTC. Translating it yields CSVEARTGSSYEQYF.

The V gene is TRBV12-3 or TRBV12-4, the J gene TRBJ1-1; D is ambiguous. Deletions cut 2 bases from V and 4 bases from J, with 8 bases between. This CDR3 is 13 amino acids long. Here the CDR3 DNA reads TGTGCCAGCAGTTTACGGGTGGCCACTGAAGCTTTCTTT. This encodes CASSLRVATEAFF.

The CDR3 reads CASSPAGGPVEQYF. In DNA form, the CDR3 reads TGTGCCAGCAGCCCGGCGGGGGGACCCGTCGAGCAGTACTTC. The genes are TRBV5-4 and TRBJ2-7, with TRBD2 matching over 8 bases. CDR3 length: 14 residues. Germline CDR1 is SGHNT and CDR2 is YYREEE (reference sequence). V trimming: 4 bases; J trimming: 6 bases; junction bases outside the gene matches: 9. The full variable domain, in which reference TRBV5-4 and TRBJ2-7 provide the parts outside the CDR3, is ETGVTQSPTHLIKTRGQQVTLRCSSQSGHNTVSWYQQALGQGPQFIFQYYREEENGRGNFPPRFSGLQFPNYSSELNVNALELDDSALYLCASSPAGGPVEQYFGPGTRLTVT.

A few counts support this clone. The chain combines TRBV29-1 with TRBJ2-7, with 10 positions matching TRBD1. The CDR3 extends over 12 amino acids. In germline, CDR1 is SQVTM, CDR2 ANQGSEA. V was clipped by 7 bases and J by 6 bases; unmatched bases: 6. CDR3: CSATGQGGEQYF. The CDR3 region has the DNA TGCAGCGCCACCGGACAGGGGGGCGAGCAGTACTTC.

This chain joins TRBV30 and TRBJ1-1, with a weak D call TRBD1 (6 bases). This CDR3 has 13 residues. The germline gives CDR1 GTSNPN, CDR2 SVGIG (reference sequence). The V gene lost 0 bases and the J gene lost 5 bases, with 10 bases spanning the gap. This CDR3 is CAWSVQGRTEAFF. CDR3 bases: TGTGCCTGGAGTGTACAGGGAAGGACTGAAGCTTTCTTT.

The V and J genes are TRBV28 and TRBJ2-5; 10 bases agree with TRBD2. Per the germline V gene, CDR1 is MDHEN and CDR2 is SYDVKM. Losses at the gene ends were 7 bases for V and 9 bases for J; bases not matched to a gene: 8. This CDR3 has 13 residues. CDR3 coding DNA: TGTGCCAGCATCAAAGCGGGGGGGCCTCCCCAGTACTTC. This encodes CASIKAGGPPQYF.

The V and J genes are TRBV5-8 and TRBJ1-4; D is undetermined. The CDR3 runs 15 residues. Between the trimmed V and J ends, which lost 0 bases and 6 bases, there was a span of 12 bases. Germline CDR1 SGHTS, CDR2 YDEGEE. In DNA, the CDR3 is TGTGCCAGCAGCTTGGGTAGGATCGGGTATGAAAAACTGTTTTTT. Amino acids: CASSLGRIGYEKLFF. Complete variable domain (other parts from reference TRBV5-8 and TRBJ1-4): EAGVTQSPTHLIKTRGQQATLRCSPISGHTSVYWYQQALGLGLQFLLWYDEGEERNRGNFPPRFSGRQFPNYSSELNVNALELEDSALYLCASSLGRIGYEKLFFGSGTQLSVL.

The V and J genes are TRBV5-6 and TRBJ2-5; maybe TRBD2 (5 bases). Germline assignment: CDR1 SGHDT and CDR2 YYEEEE. Trimming cost V 4 bases and J 1 base, with 8 bases left between them. The CDR3 has 13 amino acids. CDR3 DNA sequence: TGTGCCAGCAGCAAGGCGGGCCAAGAGACCCAGTACTTC. Encoded protein: CASSKAGQETQYF. The whole variable domain, remainder taken from reference TRBV5-6 and TRBJ2-5, is DAGVTQSPTHLIKTRGQQVTLRCSPKSGHDTVSWYQQALGQGPQFIFQYYEEEERQRGNFPDRFSGHQFPNYSSELNVNALLLGDSALYLCASSKAGQETQYFGPGTRLLVL.

This chain connects TRBV5-6 to TRBJ2-1; 8 bases are shared with TRBD2. This CDR3 is 15 amino acids long. CDR1 is SGHDT and CDR2 is YYEEEE in the germline V gene. Trimming took 3 bases from V and 0 from J; bases not matched to a gene: 2. The CDR3 here is CASSWREASYNEQFF. The CDR3 bases are TGTGCCAGCAGCTGGCGGGAGGCCTCCTACAATGAGCAGTTCTTC.

The rearrangement uses TRBV2 and TRBJ1-5, with 8 bases matching TRBD1. Losses at the gene ends were 6 bases for V and 2 bases for J; bases not matched to a gene: 9. The length of the CDR3 is 16 residues. In germline, CDR1 is SNHLY, CDR2 FYNNEI. This CDR3 is CASRDQGARGNQPQHF. CDR3 sequence (DNA): TGTGCCAGCAGAGATCAGGGGGCGCGGGGCAATCAGCCCCAGCATTTT.

V gene TRBV7-8 combines with J gene TRBJ2-3; 7 bases match TRBD1. This CDR3 region has 16 residues. Germline V gene sequence: CDR1 SGHVS, CDR2 FQNEAQ. V lost 1 base to trimming and J lost 9 bases; unmatched junction nucleotides: 13. In nucleotides, the CDR3 is TGTGCCAGCAGCTTAGAGGGGGCAGCCCAGCGAGGGACGCAGTATTTT. Protein product: CASSLEGAAQRGTQYF.